This TCR beta chain was retrieved from a study of cytomegalovirus exposure and HLA in healthy donors. This clone was picked up one time. Per germline, CDR1 SGHAT and CDR2 FQNNGV. There are 15 residues in the CDR3. Unmatched junction bases numbered 2, after V lost 5 bases and J lost 2 bases. A multiplex PCR was run with 60 Vbeta primers and 13 Jbeta primers. TCRdb's copy holds only in-frame clones and misses some; the assay was immunoSEQ multiplex PCR. There are 150,000 to 200,000 clones in the sample; more than 80% occur only once, and around 4.7% lies in the top ten. Sequences were obtained from PBMCs. The chain is built from TRBV11-2 and TRBJ2-3; TRBD2 agrees at 12 bases. The receptor was derived from a woman aged 18 to 35 in good health and CMV-seropositive. This CDR3 reads CASSLAGGFTDTQYF. The CDR3 DNA reads TGTGCCAGCAGCCTAGCGGGGGGGTTCACAGATACGCAGTATTTT.